Each of the 23 T cell receptor beta chains below was sequenced from the same sample in a study of blood T cells in healthy people across ages. Together with a sample-barcoded 5' primer, a J-beta primer mix was included in a second PCR lasting about 7 to 12 cycles. One entry per CDR3 protein results from TCRdb running MiXCR on the 5' RACE reads. The sample holds approximately 670,000 distinct CDR3 sequences; approximately 40% are singletons and the top ten take roughly 30%. Sequencing input: blood. The receptors were sampled from a man older than 75 in good health.

This clonotype was seen many times. This chain joins TRBV5-8 and TRBJ2-3; perhaps TRBD1 as D (5 bases). V dropped 1 base and J dropped 3 bases, with 12 bases sitting between them. The germline gives CDR1 SGHTS, CDR2 YDEGEE. CDR3 length: 15 residues. CDR3 in DNA: TGTGCCAGCAGCTTGCAACAGGCCCAAACAGATACGCAGTATTTT. It encodes CASSLQQAQTDTQYF.

This clonotype was counted a single time. A much bigger clone sits one base away, suggesting this may be a read error. J is TRBJ2-1 and V is TRBV9; possibly TRBD2 for D (7 bases). Germline loops: CDR1 SGDLS, CDR2 YYNGEE. The ends were cut back, 3 bases at V and 7 bases at J, with 17 bases in the middle. CDR3 size: 15 residues. CDR3 nucleotides: TGTGCCAGCAGCGCGAGGGGGGGGGCGTCGAATGAGCAGTTCTTC. As protein: CASSARGGASNEQFF.

This chain links TRBV20-1 with TRBJ2-1; TRBD2 is a possible D gene (6 bases). Germline lookup yields CDR1 DFQATT and CDR2 SNEGSKA (reference sequence). This CDR3 has 16 amino acids. V lost 0 bases and J lost 10, with 22 bases in between. This CDR3 is CSARDRRAGPAYEQFF. The CDR3 nucleotides read TGCAGTGCTAGAGATCGGCGGGCGGGACCCGCCTACGAGCAGTTCTTC.

This clonotype was counted between two and nine times. V is TRBV7-8 and J is TRBJ2-7, with 7 bases fitting TRBD1. This CDR3 is built from 15 residues. V lost 5 bases and J lost 4; bases outside the gene matches: 11. Germline CDR1 reads SGHVS; CDR2 reads FQNEAQ. The DNA of the CDR3 is TGTGCCAGCAGCCCTGGGACAGCCCGGACGTACGAGCAGTACTTC. This translates into CASSPGTARTYEQYF. Complete variable domain (other parts from reference TRBV7-8 and TRBJ2-7): GAGVSQSPRYKVAKRGQDVALRCDPISGHVSLFWYQQALGQGPEFLTYFQNEAQLDKSGLPSDRFFAERPEGSVSTLKIQRTQQEDSAVYLCASSPGTARTYEQYFGPGTRLTVT.

V gene TRBV10-2 combines with J gene TRBJ1-5; TRBD1 might be the D (5 bases). The CDR3 contains 15 residues. With 0 bases removed from V and 0 bases from J, the gap between germline ends came to 6 bases. Looked up from germline, CDR1 is WSHSY and CDR2 is SAAADI. The CDR3 sequence is CASSESDSSNQPQHF. The CDR3 region has the DNA TGCGCCAGCAGTGAGTCTGACAGTAGCAATCAGCCCCAGCATTTT.

V is TRBV7-8 and J is TRBJ1-2, with D maybe TRBD1 (6 bases). Germline CDR1 reads SGHVS; CDR2 reads FQNEAQ. Trimming took 2 bases from V and 3 from J, leaving 10 bases between them. This CDR3 region has 14 residues. CDR3 sequence reads: CASSLRGGDYGYTF. The CDR3 region has the DNA TGTGCCAGCAGCTTAAGAGGGGGGGACTATGGCTACACCTTC. The full variable domain, rest sourced from reference TRBV7-8 and TRBJ1-2, is GAGVSQSPRYKVAKRGQDVALRCDPISGHVSLFWYQQALGQGPEFLTYFQNEAQLDKSGLPSDRFFAERPEGSVSTLKIQRTQQEDSAVYLCASSLRGGDYGYTFGSGTRLTVV.

The sample holds one count of this clonotype. One junction end does not reproduce the germline sequence, and a read error may be involved. The chain recombines TRBV6-2 or TRBV6-3 with TRBJ2-5; the match to TRBD1 covers 10 bases. The J call is uncertain, as TRBJ2-4 better fits the DNA end. The V gene's germline CDR1 is MNHEY and CDR2 SVGEGT. The CDR3 is 16 residues long. The CDR3 DNA follows: TGTGCCAAGACGTCAGGGACAGGGGTAGCCAAAAGCATTCAGTACTTC. Translation: CAKTSGTGVAKSIQYF.

The V and J genes are TRBV20-1 and TRBJ2-7, with TRBD1 as a possible D gene (6 bases). With the DNA end fitting TRBJ2-5 better, the J assignment may be wrong. The CDR3 runs to 13 residues. The germline gives CDR1 DFQATT, CDR2 SNEGSKA (reference sequence). CDR3 sequence reads: CGPGQAQGETQYF. CDR3 nucleotides: TGCGGTCCCGGCCAGGCCCAGGGGGAGACCCAGTACTTC.

This sequence joins TRBV15 and TRBJ2-1; 13 bases are a match to TRBD2. Looked up from germline, CDR1 is LNHNV and CDR2 is YYDKDF (reference sequence). The CDR3 totals 16 residues. Trimming took 5 bases from V and 14 from J; bases not matched to a gene: 15. Here the CDR3 DNA reads TGTGCCACCAGCGGAAGGACTAGCGGGGGTGGTGAGACCAAGTTCTTC. It encodes CATSGRTSGGGETKFF. The full variable domain, rest sourced from reference TRBV15 and TRBJ2-1, is DAMVIQNPRYQVTQFGKPVTLSCSQTLNHNVMYWYQQKSSQAPKLLFHYYDKDFNNEADTPDNFQSRRPNTSFCFLDIRSPGLGDTAMYLCATSGRTSGGGETKFFGPGTRLTVL.

The chain recombines TRBV4-2 with TRBJ1-6; D unclear. This CDR3 region has 14 residues. Trimming pared 1 base from V and 7 bases from J, leaving 8 bases between. CDR1 and CDR2 from the germline V gene are LGHNA and YNFKEQ. In DNA, the CDR3 is TGTGCCAGCAGCCAAGCGGGTGGGAATTCACCCCTCCACTTT. Translating gives CASSQAGGNSPLHF.

This clonotype was seen at least ten times. This chain links TRBV7-2 with TRBJ2-4; the D is unclear. V was shortened by 0 bases and J by 0 bases, with 3 bases between the two germline ends. Germline V gene data show CDR1 as SGHTA and CDR2 as FQGNSA. The CDR3 has 14 residues. The CDR3 nucleotides read TGTGCCAGCAGCTTAGCAGTAGCCAAAAACATTCAGTACTTC. It translates to CASSLAVAKNIQYF.

The rearrangement joins TRBV28 to TRBJ1-4, with no clear D. V dropped 5 bases and J dropped 4 bases, with 17 bases sitting between them. The CDR3 extends over 16 amino acids. Per the germline V gene, CDR1 is MDHEN and CDR2 is SYDVKM. CDR3 sequence reads: CASSPLGVGFNEKLFF. DNA of the CDR3: TGTGCCAGCAGTCCCTTAGGTGTTGGGTTTAATGAAAAACTGTTTTTT.

V is TRBV3-1 and J is TRBJ2-1; tentative D call: TRBD2 (5 bases). CDR1 is LGHDT, CDR2 YNNKEL, per germline (reference sequence). The CDR3 extends over 12 amino acids. Trimming took 7 bases from V and 3 from J, leaving 7 bases between them. This chain's CDR3 is CASTGIYNEQFF. In DNA form, the CDR3 reads TGTGCCAGCACCGGGATCTACAATGAGCAGTTCTTC.

This chain joins TRBV20-1 and TRBJ2-4, with D tentatively TRBD2 (7 bases). V was clipped by 3 bases and J by 7 bases, with 13 bases between them. The CDR3 spans 13 residues. Germline CDR1 and CDR2: DFQATT and SNEGSKA (reference sequence). CDR3 amino acids: CSARGKGGNIQYF. CDR3 sequence (DNA): TGCAGTGCTAGGGGGAAGGGGGGGAACATTCAGTACTTC.

The J gene is TRBJ1-4, the V gene TRBV28, with D maybe TRBD1 (6 bases). The CDR3 is 18 residues long. Trimming left V 5 bases short and J 3 bases short, with 22 bases between. The V gene's germline CDR1 is MDHEN and CDR2 SYDVKM. The chain's CDR3 is CASSPQATGGVANEKLFF. As DNA, the CDR3 is TGTGCCAGCAGTCCCCAGGCGACAGGAGGAGTTGCTAATGAAAAACTGTTTTTT.

A word on this clonotype: One junction end disagrees with the germline gene, perhaps due to a read error. V is TRBV11-2 and J is TRBJ2-3; possible D gene TRBD1, 5 bases. Per the germline V gene, CDR1 is SGHAT and CDR2 is FQNNGV. This CDR3 is 15 amino acids long. For the CDR3, the DNA is TGCGCCAGCAGCTTAGATGGGGCACGCACAGATACGCAGTATTTT. Translating gives CASSLDGARTDTQYF.

V usage is TRBV7-6 and J usage is TRBJ2-2, with D unclear. This CDR3 has 16 amino acids. Germline loops: CDR1 SGHVS, CDR2 FNYEAQ. The V end was cut by 5 bases, the J end by 5 bases, with 18 bases between. The CDR3 DNA follows: TGTGCCAGCAGCGTAACGGGTCAAAGTATGACCGGGGAGCTGTTTTTT. Translated, it gives CASSVTGQSMTGELFF. Drawing the rest from reference TRBV7-6 and TRBJ2-2, the complete variable domain is GAGVSQSPRYKVTKRGQDVALRCDPISGHVSLYWYRQALGQGPEFLTYFNYEAQQDKSGLPNDRFSAERPEGSISTLTIQRTEQRDSAMYRCASSVTGQSMTGELFFGEGSRLTVL.

The genes are TRBV6-2 or TRBV6-3 and TRBJ1-5, with D possibly being TRBD1 (5 bases). CDR3 length: 14 amino acids. The germline V and J ends were trimmed by 3 bases and 6 bases, with 12 bases remaining between them. Germline CDR1 and CDR2: MNHEY and SVGEGT. CDR3 in DNA: TGTGCCAGCAGTTATTGGGGCTTGGGTCAGCCCCAGCATTTT. It is translated as CASSYWGLGQPQHF.

This clonotype was found many times. CDR3 coding DNA: TGTGCCATCAGTGATGGAGGCGGGGGAAGCACAGATACGCAGTATTTT. This encodes CAISDGGGGSTDTQYF. V is TRBV10-3 and J is TRBJ2-3; 7 bases fit TRBD2. There are 16 residues in the CDR3. Germline trimming cut 3 bases from V and 0 bases from J; bases unmatched to any gene: 6. The germline gives CDR1 ENHRY, CDR2 SYGVKD.

A single count supports this clonotype. The gene calls are TRBV9 and TRBJ2-2; D perhaps matches TRBD2 (5 bases). The CDR3 sequence is 14 residues long. CDR1 is SGDLS and CDR2 is YYNGEE in the germline V gene. Deletions cut 0 bases from V and 5 bases from J, with 8 bases between. For the CDR3, the DNA is TGTGCCAGCAGCGTAGTATCGGGGACCGGGGAGCTGTTTTTT. Translation gives CASSVVSGTGELFF.

There are a few counts of this clonotype. The V and J genes are TRBV11-2 and TRBJ2-5, with D perhaps matching TRBD1 (5 bases). Germline assignment: CDR1 SGHAT and CDR2 FQNNGV. The CDR3 extends over 14 amino acids. Deletions cut 5 bases from V and 3 bases from J, with 13 bases between. CDR3 sequence reads: CASSMNQGKETQYF. The CDR3 nucleotides read TGTGCCAGCAGCATGAACCAGGGTAAAGAGACCCAGTACTTC.

The chain joins TRBV7-8 to TRBJ2-2; 12 bases map to TRBD1. Germline V gene lookup returns CDR1 SGHVS and CDR2 FQNEAQ. The J segment lost 6 bases and the V segment lost 5 bases, leaving 7 bases of the junction unmatched. This CDR3 has 16 residues. CDR3 DNA sequence: TGTGCCAGCAGCCCGGGACAGGGGGCTATCGCCGGGGAGCTGTTTTTT. Translation: CASSPGQGAIAGELFF.

About this clonotype itself: This may be a read error, as it is one base from a much larger clone. The V and J genes are TRBV25-1 and TRBJ2-1; 11 nucleotides align to TRBD2. With 1 base clipped from V and 9 bases from J, the junction kept 8 bases outside the gene matches. Germline lookup yields CDR1 MGHDK and CDR2 SYGVNS. This CDR3 comprises 16 residues. The CDR3 nucleotides read TGTGCCAGCAGTGAATCTAGCGGGAGGAGCAAGTGTGAGCAGTTCTTC. Its protein product is CASSESSGRSKCEQFF.